What follows are 3 T cell receptor delta chains derived from one specimen sequenced in a study of γδ T cells in repeated Plasmodium falciparum infection (dated by TCRdb to the early 2020s). Library preparation was by multiplex PCR. Sequencing was performed on an Illumina MiSeq. TCRdb reran clone calling on the public reads with CATT; rows sharing one DNA sequence were then combined. The sample table contains around 86,000 delta-chain clones; only one count was recorded for approximately 1.4% of them. The leading ten clones occupy over 8% of the sample. For bulk TCR repertoire analysis, Vgamma9/Vdelta2+ and Vdelta2-negative gammadelta T cell populations were isolated by flow sorting from peripheral blood mononuclear cells. The sample was gamma-delta T cells from blood. The receptors here all came from a pool of human donors (malaria-infected and uninfected, not separated).

In its sample, this clone was seen many times. TCRdb assigns this DNA the protein of a much larger clone, which departs from its translation at residue 12; this likely reflects a read error, and the protein shown comes from translating the DNA. The chain employs TRDV1 and TRDJ1; no clear D. This CDR3 spans 17 amino acids. The germline gives CDR1 TSWWSYY, CDR2 QGS. Trimming shortened V by 2 bases and J by 3 bases, and 19 bases separated the two germline ends. CDR3 coding DNA: TGTGCTCTTGGGGAAGGAACAAGGAGCCCGTCCGCCGATAAACTCATCTTT. Protein product: CALGEGTRSPSADKLIF.

With regard to this clone: A read error likely explains why the TCRdb protein, taken from a much larger clone, differs from this DNA's translation at residue 5; the protein shown is translated from the DNA. V is TRDV2 and J is TRDJ1, with 11 bases aligning to TRDD3. Here the J gene came from matching the DNA to germline, since TCRdb omits it. The trim removed 3 bases at V and 0 bases at J, leaving 20 bases unmatched. The germline V gene has CDR1 GEAIGNYY and CDR2 EKD. CDR3 length: 21 amino acids. The CDR3 here is CACDAVYGPMGDTLDTDKLIF. For the CDR3, the DNA is TGTGCCTGTGACGCCGTCTATGGGCCCATGGGGGATACGTTAGACACCGATAAACTCATCTTT.

A note on this clone: TCRdb assigns this DNA the protein of a much larger clone, which departs from its translation at residue 12; this likely reflects a read error, and the protein shown comes from translating the DNA. Here the CDR3 reads CALGELGVLRPCTGGYQELHTDKLIF. The CDR3 DNA sequence: TGTGCTCTTGGGGAACTTGGGGTCCTACGTCCCTGTACTGGGGGATACCAAGAACTTCACACCGATAAACTCATCTTT. The rearrangement joins TRDV1 to TRDJ1; 12 nucleotides match TRDD3. The J gene is absent in TCRdb and was assigned here via DNA matching to germline. This CDR3 spans 26 amino acids. Trimming took 0 bases from V and 0 from J; bases not matched to a gene: 29. Germline lookup yields CDR1 TSWWSYY and CDR2 QGS.